These 3 T cell receptor beta chains share one sample of origin, sequenced in a study of shared clonotypes between healthy human individuals. The assay was immunoSEQ multiplex PCR, and TCRdb's table has in-frame clones only and misses some. The table lists over a million clones, about 98% of them singletons. The source material was naive CD4+ T cells sorted from blood. Subset given: CD45RA+ positively selected. The source of these receptors is a man aged 25-40 years in good health.

The chain is built from TRBV19 and TRBJ2-7; TRBD2 agrees at 8 bases. V was pared by 4 bases and J by 4 bases, with 6 bases of the junction left unmatched. CDR3 length equals 14 residues. CDR1 and CDR2 (germline): LNHDA, SQIVND (reference sequence). The CDR3 bases are TGTGCCAGTAGTAAGAGCGGGAGTAGTTACGAGCAGTACTTC. Translating it yields CASSKSGSSYEQYF.

The chain recombines TRBV4-3 with TRBJ1-1; possible D gene TRBD1, 6 bases. Per the germline V gene, CDR1 is LGHNA and CDR2 is YSLEER. The ends were cut back, 4 bases at V and 11 bases at J, with 17 bases in the middle. The CDR3 loop spans 13 amino acids. The CDR3 loop reads CASSLKGGQRAFF. CDR3 in DNA: TGCGCCAGCAGCCTCAAAGGGGGGCAGCGGGCTTTCTTT.

V is TRBV5-1 and J is TRBJ2-6; D tentatively fits TRBD1 or TRBD2 (5 bases each). This CDR3 region has 17 residues. Germline V gives CDR1 SGHRS, CDR2 YFSETQ. V was cut by 3 bases and J by 0 bases, with 13 bases left in between. The CDR3 is CASSSGTALSGANVLTF. The CDR3 bases are TGCGCCAGCAGCTCCGGGACGGCCCTCTCTGGGGCCAACGTCCTGACTTTC.